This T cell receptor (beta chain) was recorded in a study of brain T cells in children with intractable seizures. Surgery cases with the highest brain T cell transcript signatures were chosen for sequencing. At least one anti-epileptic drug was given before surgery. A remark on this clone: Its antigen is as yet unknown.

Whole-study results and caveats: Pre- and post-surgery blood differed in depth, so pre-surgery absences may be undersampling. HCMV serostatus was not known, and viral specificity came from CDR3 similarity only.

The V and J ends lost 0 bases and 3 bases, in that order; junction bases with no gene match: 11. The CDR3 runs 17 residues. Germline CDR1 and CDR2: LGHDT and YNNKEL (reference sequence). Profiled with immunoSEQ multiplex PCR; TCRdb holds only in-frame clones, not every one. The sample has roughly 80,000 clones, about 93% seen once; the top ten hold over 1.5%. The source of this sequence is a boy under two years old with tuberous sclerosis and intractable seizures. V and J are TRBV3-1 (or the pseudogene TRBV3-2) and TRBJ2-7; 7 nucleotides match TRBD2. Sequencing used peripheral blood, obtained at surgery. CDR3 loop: CASSQDSIVGGSYEQYF. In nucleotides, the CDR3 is TGTGCCAGCAGCCAAGATTCGATAGTGGGGGGGAGCTACGAGCAGTACTTC.